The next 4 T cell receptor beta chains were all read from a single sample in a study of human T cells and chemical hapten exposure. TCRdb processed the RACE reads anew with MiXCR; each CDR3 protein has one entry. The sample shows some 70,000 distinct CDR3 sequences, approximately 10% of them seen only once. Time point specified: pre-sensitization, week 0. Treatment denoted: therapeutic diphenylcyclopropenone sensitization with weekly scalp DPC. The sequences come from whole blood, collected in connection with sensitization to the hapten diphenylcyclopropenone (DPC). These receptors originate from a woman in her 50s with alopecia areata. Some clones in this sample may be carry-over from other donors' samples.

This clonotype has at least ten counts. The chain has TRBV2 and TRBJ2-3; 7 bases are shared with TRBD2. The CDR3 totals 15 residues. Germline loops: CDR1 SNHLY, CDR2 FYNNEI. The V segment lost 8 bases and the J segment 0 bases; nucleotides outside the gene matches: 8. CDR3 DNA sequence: TGTGCCAGCGGGTCTAGCGGAAGGAGCACAGATACGCAGTATTTT. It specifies CASGSSGRSTDTQYF.

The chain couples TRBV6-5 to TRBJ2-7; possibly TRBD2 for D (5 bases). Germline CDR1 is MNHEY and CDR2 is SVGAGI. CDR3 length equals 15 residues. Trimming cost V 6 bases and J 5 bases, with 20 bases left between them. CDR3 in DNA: TGTGCCAGCAGAACGCCGACTAAAACGGCCGACGAGCAGTACTTC. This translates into CASRTPTKTADEQYF.

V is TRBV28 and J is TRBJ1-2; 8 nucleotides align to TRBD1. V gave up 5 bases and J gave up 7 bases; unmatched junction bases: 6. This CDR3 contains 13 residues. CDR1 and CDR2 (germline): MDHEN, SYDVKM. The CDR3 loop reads CASSRTGTTGYTF. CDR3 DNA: TGTGCCAGCAGTCGGACAGGGACGACTGGCTACACCTTC.

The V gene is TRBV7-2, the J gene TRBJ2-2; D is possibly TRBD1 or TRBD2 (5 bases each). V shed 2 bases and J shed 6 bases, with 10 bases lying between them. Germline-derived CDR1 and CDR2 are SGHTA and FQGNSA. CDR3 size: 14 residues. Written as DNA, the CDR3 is TGTGCCAGCAGCTTAAGGGGACGGCCCGGGGAGCTGTTTTTT. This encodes CASSLRGRPGELFF.